These 17 T cell receptor beta chains share one sample of origin, sequenced in a study of OX40 agonist ivuxolimab in advanced cancers. This table comes from immunoSEQ multiplex PCR, and its TCRdb copy is limited to in-frame clones, with some not included. The sample comprises roughly 29,000 clones, over 75% of which are singletons, and roughly 24% rests with the top ten. The sample consisted of CD4+ or CD8+ T cells sorted from blood, taken in a trial of the OX40 agonist ivuxolimab. Source of these receptors: an adult with an advanced solid tumor such as melanoma, head and neck, liver or kidney cancer.

The chain recombines TRBV7-9 with TRBJ2-1; tentatively, D is TRBD1 (6 bases). The CDR3 contains 16 residues. V lost 4 bases and J lost 1, with 14 bases in between. Looked up from germline, CDR1 is SEHNR and CDR2 is FQNEAQ (reference sequence). CDR3 residues: CASSSAQGLSYNEQFF. In DNA, the CDR3 is TGTGCCAGCAGCTCCGCACAGGGTTTGTCCTACAATGAGCAGTTCTTC.

The chain joins TRBV4-1 to TRBJ1-4, with D perhaps matching TRBD1 (6 bases). This CDR3 comprises 12 residues. Trimming took off 8 bases at V and 8 bases at J, with 12 bases between the two ends. Germline V gives CDR1 MGHRA, CDR2 YSYEKL. In DNA form, the CDR3 reads TGCGCCAGCGCACAAGGGACAGAAAAACTGTTTTTT. This gives the protein CASAQGTEKLFF.

The chain carries TRBV29-1 and TRBJ1-2; a possible D gene is TRBD1 (6 bases). Looked up from germline, CDR1 is SQVTM and CDR2 is ANQGSEA. This CDR3 has 13 residues. V was pared by 6 bases and J by 5 bases, with 16 bases between. This chain's CDR3 is CSVRGTGLYGYTF. CDR3 DNA sequence: TGCAGCGTCCGTGGCACAGGGCTATATGGCTACACCTTC.

In its sample, this clone was seen once. The CDR3 nucleotides read TGTGCCAGCAGCCAACTTGGACAGGGTGGTCAGCCCCAGCATTTT. This gives the protein CASSQLGQGGQPQHF. The J gene is TRBJ1-5, the V gene TRBV16; TRBD1 matches at 8 bases. Germline values: CDR1 KGHSY, CDR2 FQNENV. The CDR3 runs to 15 residues. With V trimmed by 2 bases and J by 6 bases, 6 bases remained unmatched.

V is TRBV14 and J is TRBJ2-1; D is ambiguous. Per the germline V gene, CDR1 is SGHDN and CDR2 is FVKESK. The CDR3 runs 16 residues. V lost 0 bases to trimming and J lost 5 bases, with 14 bases between them. In DNA form, the CDR3 reads TGTGCCAGCAGCCAAGAGTTCCGGCGGAGCGACAATGAGCAGTTCTTC. Protein: CASSQEFRRSDNEQFF.

The chain has TRBV20-1 and TRBJ1-1, with unresolved D. CDR1 DFQATT and CDR2 SNEGSKA come from the germline V gene (reference sequence). Trimming removed 5 bases at V and 5 bases at J, with 9 bases between. The CDR3 is made up of 11 amino acids. CDR3: CSAPELTEAFF. CDR3 nucleotide sequence: TGCAGTGCTCCGGAGTTGACTGAAGCTTTCTTT.

The chain recombines TRBV11-2 with TRBJ1-2; TRBD1 might be the D (6 bases). This CDR3 spans 12 amino acids. Germline V gene data show CDR1 as SGHAT and CDR2 as FQNNGV. Trimming shortened V by 6 bases and J by 6 bases, and 11 bases separated the two germline ends. CDR3 sequence (DNA): TGTGCCAGCAGTCGGACAGTAGATGGCTACACCTTC. Translating it yields CASSRTVDGYTF.

CDR3 protein: CASSIAQGTTGGSPYEQYF. In DNA form, the CDR3 reads TGTGCCAGTAGTATAGCCCAGGGGACGACAGGGGGATCCCCCTACGAGCAGTACTTC. This chain links TRBV19 with TRBJ2-7; 9 positions agree with TRBD1. The J segment lost 2 bases and the V segment lost 1 base, leaving 15 bases of the junction unmatched. The CDR3 has 19 residues. Looked up from germline, CDR1 is LNHDA and CDR2 is SQIVND (reference sequence).

This CDR3 reads CASSLVGTAYGYTF. The CDR3 DNA follows: TGTGCCAGCAGCTTAGTAGGGACCGCCTATGGCTACACCTTC. V is TRBV11-3 and J is TRBJ1-2; perhaps TRBD1 as D (5 bases). This CDR3 comprises 14 residues. Germline V gene sequence: CDR1 SGHNT, CDR2 YENEEA. V was cut by 1 base and J by 4 bases, with 10 bases left in between.

The sample holds one count of this clone. V gene TRBV13 combines with J gene TRBJ2-7; a weak D match, TRBD2 (6 bases). CDR1 and CDR2 from the germline V gene are PRHDT and FYEKMQ (reference sequence). Trimming took 6 bases from V and 1 from J, leaving 19 bases between them. The CDR3 has 16 residues. The CDR3 region has the DNA TGTGCCAGCAGTCGGACTTCTAGCGCCCTATCCTACGAGCAGTACTTC. This translates into CASSRTSSALSYEQYF.

V gene TRBV19 combines with J gene TRBJ2-1, with 8 positions matching TRBD1. Germline loops: CDR1 LNHDA, CDR2 SQIVND (reference sequence). This CDR3 has 18 amino acids. The V and J ends lost 3 bases and 4 bases, in that order; junction bases with no gene match: 14. The CDR3 sequence: CASSIRGRRQGPYNEQFF. In nucleotides, the CDR3 is TGTGCCAGTAGTATTAGGGGCAGAAGACAGGGGCCGTACAATGAGCAGTTCTTC.

V usage is TRBV11-2 and J usage is TRBJ2-1; D may match TRBD1 or TRBD2 (5 bases each). Germline V gene lookup returns CDR1 SGHAT and CDR2 FQNNGV. The germline V and J ends were trimmed by 1 base and 6 bases, with 19 bases remaining between them. The CDR3 is 17 amino acids. The CDR3 DNA follows: TGTGCCAGCAGCTTAGGGTTGGGGGTCTCTTCTTCCAATGAGCAGTTCTTC. Encoded protein: CASSLGLGVSSSNEQFF. The full variable domain, with the rest looked up from reference TRBV11-2 and TRBJ2-1, is EAGVAQSPRYKIIEKRQSVAFWCNPISGHATLYWYQQILGQGPKLLIQFQNNGVVDDSQLPKDRFSAERLKGVDSTLKIQPAKLEDSAVYLCASSLGLGVSSSNEQFFGPGTRLTVL.

The chain couples TRBV7-2 to TRBJ1-5; 7 bases agree with TRBD1. The V gene end was trimmed by 5 bases and the J gene end by 5 bases; junction bases not matched to a gene: 9. Looked up from germline, CDR1 is SGHTA and CDR2 is FQGNSA. The length of the CDR3 is 15 residues. The DNA of the CDR3 is TGTGCCAGCAGCCATAAAAGGACAGGCTATCAGCCCCAGCATTTT. This encodes CASSHKRTGYQPQHF.

This clone has just one count. The genes are TRBV7-9 and TRBJ2-7, with unresolved D. The germline V and J ends were trimmed by 6 bases and 5 bases, with 8 bases remaining between them. The CDR3 is made up of 11 amino acids. The V gene's germline CDR1 is SEHNR and CDR2 FQNEAQ (reference sequence). CDR3 in DNA: TGTGCCAGCAGGTCGGTTCACGAGCAGTACTTC. Translation: CASRSVHEQYF. Drawing the rest from reference TRBV7-9 and TRBJ2-7, the complete variable domain is DTGVSQNPRHKITKRGQNVTFRCDPISEHNRLYWYRQTLGQGPEFLTYFQNEAQLEKSRLLSDRFSAERPKGSFSTLEIQRTEQGDSAMYLCASRSVHEQYFGPGTRLTVT.

The chain combines TRBV2 with TRBJ1-2, with TRBD1 as a possible D gene (5 bases). V lost 4 bases and J lost 5, with 5 bases in between. The germline gives CDR1 SNHLY, CDR2 FYNNEI. The CDR3 contains 11 residues. CDR3 loop: CASSGGYGYTF. DNA for the CDR3: TGTGCCAGCAGTGGGGGGTATGGCTACACCTTC.

V usage is TRBV5-5 and J usage is TRBJ2-7, with a possible D match to TRBD2 (7 bases). Germline CDR1 SGHKS, CDR2 YYEKEE (reference sequence). The V gene lost 4 bases and the J gene lost 6 bases, with 17 bases spanning the gap. This CDR3 region has 14 residues. CDR3 nucleotides: TGTGCCAGCAGCCCGGAGACCGGGGGGCTCGAGCAGTACTTC. Encoded protein: CASSPETGGLEQYF.

The chain couples TRBV11-2 to TRBJ2-4; D is uncertain. The CDR3 is 14 amino acids. CDR1 and CDR2 (germline): SGHAT, FQNNGV. Trimming left V 4 bases short and J 1 base short, with 8 bases between. CDR3 DNA sequence: TGTGCCAGCAGCTCCCCGCTTGCCAAAAACATTCAGTACTTC. It codes for CASSSPLAKNIQYF. The full variable domain, completed using reference TRBV11-2 and TRBJ2-4, is EAGVAQSPRYKIIEKRQSVAFWCNPISGHATLYWYQQILGQGPKLLIQFQNNGVVDDSQLPKDRFSAERLKGVDSTLKIQPAKLEDSAVYLCASSSPLAKNIQYFGAGTRLSVL.